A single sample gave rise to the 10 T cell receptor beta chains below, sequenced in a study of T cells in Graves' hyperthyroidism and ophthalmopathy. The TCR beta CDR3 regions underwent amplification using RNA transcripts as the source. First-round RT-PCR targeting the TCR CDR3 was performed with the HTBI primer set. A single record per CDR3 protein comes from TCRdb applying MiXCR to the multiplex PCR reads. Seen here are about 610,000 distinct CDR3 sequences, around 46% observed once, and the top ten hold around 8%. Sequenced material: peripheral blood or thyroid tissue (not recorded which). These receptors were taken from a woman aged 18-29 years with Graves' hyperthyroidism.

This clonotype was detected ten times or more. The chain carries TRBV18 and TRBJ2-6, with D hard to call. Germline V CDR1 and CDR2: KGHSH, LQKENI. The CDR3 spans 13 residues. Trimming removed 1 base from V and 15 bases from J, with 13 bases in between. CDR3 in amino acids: CASSPRSAWDLTF. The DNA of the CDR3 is TGTGCCAGCTCACCACGGAGTGCCTGGGACCTGACTTTC.

CDR3 sequence (DNA): TGTGCCAGCAGCCAACCCTCGTGGGGGAGTCCCCACACTGAAGCTTTCTTT. Residues: CASSQPSWGSPHTEAFF. This chain links TRBV14 with TRBJ1-1; the D gene is possibly TRBD1 (5 bases). Germline loops: CDR1 SGHDN, CDR2 FVKESK. Trimming took 2 bases from V and 3 from J, leaving 19 bases between them. The CDR3 is 17 residues long.

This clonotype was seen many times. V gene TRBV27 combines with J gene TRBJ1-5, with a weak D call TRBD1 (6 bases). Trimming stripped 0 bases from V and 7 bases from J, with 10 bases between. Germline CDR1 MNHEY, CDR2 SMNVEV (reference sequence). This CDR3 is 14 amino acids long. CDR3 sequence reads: CASSLSRGKQPQHF. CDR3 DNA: TGTGCCAGCAGTTTATCGAGGGGGAAACAGCCCCAGCATTTT.

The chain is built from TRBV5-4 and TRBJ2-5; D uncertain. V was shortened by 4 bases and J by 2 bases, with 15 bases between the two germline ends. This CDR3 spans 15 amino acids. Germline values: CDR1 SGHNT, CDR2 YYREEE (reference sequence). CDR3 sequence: CASSQGQAAQETQYF. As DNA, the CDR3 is TGTGCCAGCAGCCAAGGTCAGGCAGCGCAAGAGACCCAGTACTTC.

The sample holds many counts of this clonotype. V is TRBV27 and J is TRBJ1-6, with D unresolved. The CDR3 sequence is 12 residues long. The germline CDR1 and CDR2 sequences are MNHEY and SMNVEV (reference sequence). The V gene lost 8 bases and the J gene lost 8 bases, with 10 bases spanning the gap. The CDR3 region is CASRSGDSPLHF. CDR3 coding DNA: TGTGCCAGCCGGAGTGGGGATTCACCCCTCCACTTT.

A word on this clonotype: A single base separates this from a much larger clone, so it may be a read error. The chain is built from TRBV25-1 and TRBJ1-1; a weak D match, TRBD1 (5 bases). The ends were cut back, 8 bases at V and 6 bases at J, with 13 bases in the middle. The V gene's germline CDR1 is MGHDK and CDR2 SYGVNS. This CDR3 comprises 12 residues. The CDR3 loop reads CASGTGVAEAFF. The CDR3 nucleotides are TGTGCCAGCGGTACGGGGGTGGCTGAAGCTTTCTTT.

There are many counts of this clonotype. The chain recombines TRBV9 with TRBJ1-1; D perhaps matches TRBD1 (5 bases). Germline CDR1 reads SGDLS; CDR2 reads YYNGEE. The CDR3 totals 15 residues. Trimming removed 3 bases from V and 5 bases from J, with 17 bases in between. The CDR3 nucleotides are TGTGCCAGCAGCGCCTGGACATTTCAGAAGACTGAAGCTTTCTTT. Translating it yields CASSAWTFQKTEAFF.

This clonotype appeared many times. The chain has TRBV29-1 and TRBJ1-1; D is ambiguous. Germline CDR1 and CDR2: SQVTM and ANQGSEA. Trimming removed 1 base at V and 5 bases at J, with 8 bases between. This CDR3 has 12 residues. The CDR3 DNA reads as TGCAGCGTTGAAGGAGCTGGGACTGAAGCTTTCTTT. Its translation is CSVEGAGTEAFF.

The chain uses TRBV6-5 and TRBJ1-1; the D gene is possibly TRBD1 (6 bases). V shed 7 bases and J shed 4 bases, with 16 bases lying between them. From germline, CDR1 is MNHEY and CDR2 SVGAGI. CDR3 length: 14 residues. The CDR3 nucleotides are TGTGCCAGCAACCGCGGAGAGGGGGGCACTGAAGCTTTCTTT. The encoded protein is CASNRGEGGTEAFF.

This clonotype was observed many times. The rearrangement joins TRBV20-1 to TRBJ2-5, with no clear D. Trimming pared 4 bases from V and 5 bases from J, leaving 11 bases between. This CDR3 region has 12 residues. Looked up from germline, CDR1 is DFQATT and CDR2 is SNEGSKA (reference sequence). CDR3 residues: CSAKHLSETQYF. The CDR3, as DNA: TGCAGTGCTAAGCACCTCTCGGAGACCCAGTACTTC.